Listed below are T cell receptor beta chains from one sample, sequenced in a study of blood T cell repertoires in COVID-19. Method: immunoSEQ multiplex PCR; TCRdb's copy keeps in-frame clones and lacks some. The sample gives 210,000 or so clones, 84% of which show up once; 20% is in the top ten. Source material: peripheral blood. The source of these receptors is a human donor in a cohort sampled during active COVID-19. Both conserved end residues are part of each CDR3. D genes are given only for firm matches. The size entry is marked missing in some rows and otherwise reads once, few, many or a size class.

>TRBJ2-7|TRBV5-6|TRBD2|.
TGTGCCAGCAGCTATTCTAGCGGGAGCCCCAACGAGCAGTACTTC
CASSYSSGSPNEQYF
>TRBJ1-2|TRBV28|.|few
TGTGCCAGCAGCCCTGGACAGACTCGCTATGGCTACACCTTC
CASSPGQTRYGYTF
>TRBJ1-4|TRBV5-1|.|.
TGCGCCAGCAGCTTGGTTCTGCGGCGGCAGGGTGAAAAACTGTTTTTT
CASSLVLRRQGEKLFF
>TRBJ1-5|TRBV6-5|TRBD1|few
TGTGCCAGCAGTACCGACAGGGAGTATTGGCCCCAGCATTTT
CASSTDREYWPQHF
>TRBJ1-5|TRBV24-1|TRBD1|.
TGTGCCACCAGTGACATAGGGGGCCGAAATCAGCCCCAGCATTTT
CATSDIGGRNQPQHF
>TRBJ2-2|TRBV27|.|.
TGTGCCAGCTCAGGTTATCCGAACACCGGGGAGCTGTTTTTT
CASSGYPNTGELFF
>TRBJ2-3|TRBV29-1|.|.
TGCAGCGCCCGACTCTACATCAACGCAGATACGCAGTATTTT
CSARLYINADTQYF
>TRBJ1-2|TRBV5-1|TRBD1|once
TGCGCCAGCAGCAGCTCCGGGACAGGGGTAGACTACACCTTC
CASSSSGTGVDYTF
>TRBJ2-2|TRBV7-8|.|.
TGTGCCAGCAGGCCGACAGGATTTAACACCGGGGAGCTGTTTTTT
CASRPTGFNTGELFF
>TRBJ2-7|TRBV5-1|.|.
TGCGCCAGCAGTACCATAGGTGACAGTATTCACGAGCAGTACTTC
CASSTIGDSIHEQYF
>TRBJ2-3|TRBV24-1|.|.
TGTGCCACCAGCCGATCAGGGGCAGATACGCAGTATTTT
CATSRSGADTQYF
>TRBJ2-3|TRBV28|.|.
TGTGCCAGCACCCGACAGGCCTGGGGCACAGATACGCAGTATTTT
CASTRQAWGTDTQYF
>TRBJ2-5|TRBV6-1|TRBD2|.
TGTGCCAGCAGTGAAATACGGGGGGTGGCAGAGACCCAGTACTTC
CASSEIRGVAETQYF
>TRBJ2-1|TRBV9|TRBD2|.
TGTGCCAGCAGCGTAACTAGCGGGGGCCCTTACAATGAGCAGTTCTTC
CASSVTSGGPYNEQFF
>TRBJ2-5|TRBV5-1|TRBD2|.
TGCGCCAGCAGCTTGGACAGCGGGAAGGAGACCCAGTACTTC
CASSLDSGKETQYF
>TRBJ2-1|TRBV19|.|.
TGTGCCAGTAGTACCCCTACCGCGCGGAGCTCCTACAATGAGCAGTTCTTC
CASSTPTARSSYNEQFF
>TRBJ2-2|TRBV5-4|.|.
TGTGCCAGCAGCCGGGACCCAGGGGCGAACACCGGGGAGCTGTTTTTT
CASSRDPGANTGELFF
>TRBJ1-1|TRBV27|.|.
TGTGCCAGCAGTTCGGTTGGGAACACTGAAGCTTTCTTT
CASSSVGNTEAFF
>TRBJ1-2|TRBV6-2/TRBV6-3|TRBD1|.
TGTGCCAGCAGTTACGGGACAGGGGGTAACTATGGCTACACCTTC
CASSYGTGGNYGYTF
>TRBJ2-1|TRBV10-3|.|.
TGTGCCATCAGTACAGGACCACCCTACAATGAGCAGTTCTTC
CAISTGPPYNEQFF
>TRBJ1-5|TRBV19|.|few
TGTGCCAGTAGTATATTAGGGGGAGTTCAGCCCCAGCATTTT
CASSILGGVQPQHF
>TRBJ1-1|TRBV10-3|TRBD1|.
TGTGCCATCAGTGCCATCGGGACGGGACAGGGTGGAAAAGCTTTCTTT
CAISAIGTGQGGKAFF
>TRBJ1-2|TRBV27|.|many
TGTGCCAGCAGTCTATCAGGAGTTGGCTACACCTTC
CASSLSGVGYTF
>TRBJ2-3|TRBV30|.|.
TGTGCCTGGAGTCTCGGTAGCACAGATACGCAGTATTTT
CAWSLGSTDTQYF
>TRBJ1-2|TRBV5-5|TRBD1|.
TGTGCCAGCAGCTTCCGACAGGGGGCCGATAACTATGGCTACACCTTC
CASSFRQGADNYGYTF
>TRBJ2-1|TRBV12-5|TRBD1|once
TGTGCTAGTGGTCTGGCACAGGGGGAGGTTAGCAATGAGCAGTTCTTC
CASGLAQGEVSNEQFF